Presented here are 20 T cell receptor beta chains from one specimen sequenced in a study of CD8 T cells in Susac syndrome. Random hexamers were used to reverse transcribe the RNA input (about 0.5 to 1 ug). TCRdb re-called the immunoSEQ multiplex PCR reads through MiXCR, storing one row per CDR3 protein. Of approximately 200,000 distinct CDR3 sequences in the sample, around nine tenths are singletons; the top ten hold around 0.14%. Sequencing input: CD8+ T cells from PBMCs. These receptors were collected from a human donor with multiple sclerosis.

The chain recombines TRBV7-6 with TRBJ2-5, with D possibly matching TRBD1 (5 bases). Germline CDR1 and CDR2: SGHVS and FNYEAQ. Trimming shortened V by 1 base and J by 3 bases, and 12 bases separated the two germline ends. The CDR3 sequence is 15 residues long. The CDR3 spells CASSLGSYRKETQYF. The CDR3 DNA sequence: TGTGCCAGCAGCTTAGGGTCCTACAGGAAAGAGACCCAGTACTTC. Supplemented by reference TRBV7-6 and TRBJ2-5, the full variable domain reads GAGVSQSPRYKVTKRGQDVALRCDPISGHVSLYWYRQALGQGPEFLTYFNYEAQQDKSGLPNDRFSAERPEGSISTLTIQRTEQRDSAMYRCASSLGSYRKETQYFGPGTRLLVL.

The rearrangement links TRBV4-1 to TRBJ2-1; the match to TRBD2 covers 9 bases. Trimming took 1 base from V and 10 from J; bases not matched to a gene: 8. Germline V gene lookup returns CDR1 MGHRA and CDR2 YSYEKL. The CDR3 loop spans 15 amino acids. This CDR3 reads CASSQAPAGGGEQFF. CDR3 in DNA: TGCGCCAGCAGCCAAGCCCCAGCGGGAGGCGGCGAGCAGTTCTTC.

The rearrangement uses TRBV12-3 or TRBV12-4 and TRBJ2-2; D is possibly TRBD2 (6 bases). Trimming stripped 6 bases from V and 3 bases from J, with 14 bases between. This CDR3 region has 15 residues. The DNA for the CDR3 is TGTGCCAGCAGAACCGAGCGGGCTCACACCGGGGAGCTGTTTTTT. Its translation is CASRTERAHTGELFF.

V and J are TRBV28 and TRBJ2-7, with D maybe TRBD1 (5 bases). Germline CDR1 is MDHEN and CDR2 is SYDVKM. V lost 2 bases, J lost 3 bases, and 11 bases lay in between. CDR3 size: 14 residues. The CDR3 loop reads CASSLHRRNYEQYF. The CDR3 DNA reads as TGTGCCAGCAGTTTACACAGGCGGAACTACGAGCAGTACTTC.

The chain recombines TRBV2 with TRBJ2-7; D is unclear. Germline-derived CDR1 and CDR2 are SNHLY and FYNNEI. The CDR3 has 10 amino acids. V lost 4 bases to trimming and J lost 6 bases, with 4 bases between them. The CDR3 reads CASSGLEQYF. The CDR3 DNA reads as TGTGCCAGCAGTGGCCTCGAGCAGTACTTC.

V usage is TRBV6-1 and J usage is TRBJ2-4, with 7 nucleotides matching TRBD1. Germline V lookup: CDR1 MNHNS, CDR2 SASEGT. The CDR3 runs to 16 residues. Trimming removed 3 bases from V and 0 bases from J; junction bases left unmatched: 5. As DNA, the CDR3 is TGTGCCAGCAGTGAGGGACAGAATCTAGCCAAAAACATTCAGTACTTC. Its translation: CASSEGQNLAKNIQYF.

The genes are TRBV20-1 and TRBJ2-7, with D possibly matching TRBD2 (5 bases). Trimming left V 5 bases short and J 4 bases short, with 15 bases between. This CDR3 region has 13 residues. Germline V gives CDR1 DFQATT, CDR2 SNEGSKA (reference sequence). The CDR3, as DNA: TGCAGTGCTGTCGGGTCTAGCTGGTACGAGCAGTACTTC. Its translation is CSAVGSSWYEQYF.

V usage is TRBV15 and J usage is TRBJ1-1, with D tentatively TRBD1 (5 bases). Germline CDR1 reads LNHNV; CDR2 reads YYDKDF (reference sequence). This CDR3 comprises 12 residues. Trimming cost V 5 bases and J 4 bases, with 8 bases left between them. CDR3 DNA sequence: TGTGCCACCAGCCAGGGACGCACTGAAGCTTTCTTT. As protein: CATSQGRTEAFF.

The V call is TRBV24-1, the J call TRBJ2-2; D may be TRBD1 (6 bases). The CDR3 contains 13 residues. Germline V gene data show CDR1 as KGHDR and CDR2 as SFDVKD. Deletions cut 6 bases from V and 3 bases from J, with 7 bases between. CDR3 sequence: CATSPGDTGELFF. The CDR3 DNA reads as TGTGCCACCAGTCCAGGGGACACCGGGGAGCTGTTTTTT.

The J gene is TRBJ2-7, the V gene TRBV5-6; 8 bases match TRBD2. CDR3 size: 14 residues. Germline V gene sequence: CDR1 SGHDT, CDR2 YYEEEE. Trimming at V came to 2 bases and at J to 7 bases, leaving 8 bases not matched to a gene. CDR3 sequence reads: CASSFWTSSGEQYF. The CDR3 coding sequence is TGTGCCAGCAGCTTTTGGACTAGCTCGGGGGAGCAGTACTTC.

The genes are TRBV5-6 and TRBJ1-2, with TRBD1 identical over 8 bases. CDR1 SGHDT and CDR2 YYEEEE come from the germline V gene. The CDR3 totals 16 residues. J lost 8 bases, V lost 0 bases, and 12 bases had no gene match. Written as DNA, the CDR3 is TGTGCCAGCAGCTTGGCTCAATCAGGGGGCAGTTTAGGCTACACCTTC. Residues: CASSLAQSGGSLGYTF.

The V call is TRBV6-1, the J call TRBJ2-7; D is perhaps TRBD2 (5 bases). Germline assignment: CDR1 MNHNS and CDR2 SASEGT. The length of the CDR3 is 16 residues. The V and J ends lost 5 bases and 6 bases respectively, with 23 bases between them. This chain's CDR3 is CASSPGDGNLLGEQYF. The CDR3 DNA sequence: TGTGCCAGCAGTCCTGGAGACGGGAACCTCCTGGGCGAGCAGTACTTC.

The chain carries TRBV27 and TRBJ1-1, with TRBD1 as a possible D gene (6 bases). This CDR3 region has 16 residues. Per the germline V gene, CDR1 is MNHEY and CDR2 is SMNVEV (reference sequence). The V and J ends lost 6 bases and 1 base respectively, with 18 bases between them. The CDR3 spells CASSPILRGANTEAFF. The CDR3 nucleotides are TGTGCCAGCAGCCCAATCCTCAGGGGAGCGAACACTGAAGCTTTCTTT.

The chain links TRBV12-3 or TRBV12-4 to TRBJ2-7; D possibly uses TRBD1 or TRBD2 (5 bases each). This CDR3 has 12 residues. V was trimmed by 6 bases and J by 12 bases, leaving 18 bases between them. As DNA, the CDR3 is TGTGCCAGCAGCCGGGACGGAGCTCTAACGTACTTC. Translating gives CASSRDGALTYF.

The gene calls are TRBV29-1 and TRBJ2-1, with 7 bases matching TRBD1. V shed 6 bases, J shed 4 bases, and the junction held 15 bases outside the gene matches. The CDR3 spans 16 residues. The germline V gene encodes CDR1 SQVTM and CDR2 ANQGSEA. The CDR3, as DNA: TGCAGCGTACCCTACCAACAGGGGAATCCGTACAATGAGCAGTTCTTC. Encoded protein: CSVPYQQGNPYNEQFF.

This clonotype was picked up a small number of times. The rearrangement uses TRBV9 and TRBJ1-6; TRBD1 agrees at 8 bases. This CDR3 spans 14 amino acids. V lost 2 bases, J lost 7 bases, and 2 bases stayed unmatched. In germline, CDR1 is SGDLS, CDR2 YYNGEE. CDR3 sequence reads: CASSVTGENSPLHF. The CDR3 bases are TGTGCCAGCAGCGTGACAGGGGAGAATTCACCCCTCCACTTT.

This chain connects TRBV12-3 or TRBV12-4 to TRBJ2-7; 16 bases match TRBD2. The CDR3 totals 18 residues. V was clipped by 3 bases and J by 1 base; unmatched bases: 6. The CDR3 sequence: CASSLGGLAGGQSYEQYF. The CDR3, as DNA: TGTGCCAGCAGTTTGGGGGGACTAGCGGGAGGGCAATCCTACGAGCAGTACTTC.

The CDR3 here is CASSLDGTSTDTQYF. The CDR3 DNA is TGTGCCAGCAGTTTAGACGGGACTAGTACAGATACGCAGTATTTT. The rearrangement joins TRBV27 to TRBJ2-3, with 8 bases lining up with TRBD2. There are 15 residues in the CDR3. V shed 2 bases, J shed 3 bases, and the junction held 4 bases outside the gene matches. Germline values: CDR1 MNHEY, CDR2 SMNVEV (reference sequence).

The table lists this clonotype with a count of one. J is TRBJ2-5 and V is TRBV2; possible D gene TRBD2, 6 bases. V was cut by 7 bases and J by 9 bases, with 21 bases left in between. The CDR3 totals 14 residues. Germline V gene data show CDR1 as SNHLY and CDR2 as FYNNEI. The CDR3 loop reads CASNSREFWGAQYF. For the CDR3, the DNA is TGTGCCAGCAACTCGAGAGAGTTCTGGGGGGCCCAGTACTTC.

V usage is TRBV7-8 and J usage is TRBJ2-1; 7 bases agree with TRBD2. Looked up from germline, CDR1 is SGHVS and CDR2 is FQNEAQ. The CDR3 loop spans 14 amino acids. Germline trimming cut 5 bases from V and 3 bases from J; bases unmatched to any gene: 4. CDR3 loop: CASSASGVYNEQFF. CDR3 coding DNA: TGTGCCAGCAGCGCGAGCGGGGTCTACAATGAGCAGTTCTTC.